The 26 T cell receptor beta chains below come from one sample, sequenced in a study of blood T cell repertoires in COVID-19. The data were produced by immunoSEQ multiplex PCR, yet TCRdb's version contains in-frame clones alone and is incomplete. The sample holds approximately 12,000 clones, approximately 85% seen once. Sequencing was done on a sample of peripheral blood. The receptors stem from a human donor in a cohort sampled during active COVID-19.

This chain uses TRBV7-9 with TRBJ2-3; no reliable D call. V lost 2 bases and J 4 bases, leaving 10 bases between the germline ends. The CDR3 covers 14 residues. Germline V lookup: CDR1 SEHNR, CDR2 FQNEAQ (reference sequence). CDR3 in amino acids: CASSLYGLADTQYF. The CDR3 DNA reads as TGTGCCAGCAGCTTATACGGGTTGGCAGATACGCAGTATTTT. Full variable domain (missing parts from reference TRBV7-9 and TRBJ2-3): DTGVSQNPRHKITKRGQNVTFRCDPISEHNRLYWYRQTLGQGPEFLTYFQNEAQLEKSRLLSDRFSAERPKGSFSTLEIQRTEQGDSAMYLCASSLYGLADTQYFGPGTRLTVL.

J is TRBJ2-2 and V is TRBV7-2; 12 nucleotides match TRBD1. Germline CDR1 SGHTA, CDR2 FQGNSA. The CDR3 runs to 16 residues. V shed 0 bases, J shed 7 bases, and the junction held 3 bases outside the gene matches. This chain's CDR3 is CASSLAGQGAFGELFF. The CDR3 DNA follows: TGTGCCAGCAGCTTAGCGGGACAGGGGGCTTTCGGGGAGCTGTTTTTT.

The V and J genes are TRBV6-2 or TRBV6-3 and TRBJ2-2; a weak D match, TRBD2 (6 bases). The CDR3 consists of 17 residues. Germline V gene data show CDR1 as MNHEY and CDR2 as SVGEGT. Trimming pared 2 bases from V and 6 bases from J, leaving 19 bases between. The CDR3 here is CASSYRRASRNPGELFF. In nucleotides, the CDR3 is TGTGCCAGCAGTTACCGGAGGGCTAGCAGGAATCCCGGGGAGCTGTTTTTT.

The chain combines TRBV19 with TRBJ1-2; 10 bases are a match to TRBD1. The junction had 18 bases not matched to a gene; V was cut back by 4 bases and J by 7 bases. This CDR3 has 18 amino acids. CDR1 and CDR2 from the germline V gene are LNHDA and SQIVND (reference sequence). Here the CDR3 DNA reads TGTGCCAGTAGTACGATTATCCGGGACAGGGGAGTGATTGCTGGCTACACCTTC. Its translation: CASSTIIRDRGVIAGYTF.

The chain's CDR3 is CASSLTGDRAYEQYF. For the CDR3, the DNA is TGTGCCAGCAGCCTGACAGGGGACAGGGCCTACGAGCAGTACTTC. The chain is built from TRBV7-4 and TRBJ2-7, with TRBD1 matching 9 bases. The germline CDR1 and CDR2 sequences are SGHVT and SQSDAQ. The V gene end was trimmed by 5 bases and the J gene end by 2 bases; junction bases not matched to a gene: 7. This CDR3 spans 15 amino acids.

The chain combines TRBV7-8 with TRBJ2-7, with 11 bases identical to TRBD2. The CDR3 is 18 residues long. The J segment lost 0 bases and the V segment lost 0 bases, leaving 7 bases of the junction unmatched. Germline loops: CDR1 SGHVS, CDR2 FQNEAQ. CDR3 nucleotide sequence: TGTGCCAGCAGCTTAGCGGAATTAGGGACTAGCGGCTCCTACGAGCAGTACTTC. Translated: CASSLAELGTSGSYEQYF.

The rearrangement links TRBV7-2 to TRBJ1-1; 7 bases map to TRBD1. The length of the CDR3 is 18 residues. Germline V CDR1 and CDR2: SGHTA, FQGNSA. V lost 4 bases, J lost 0 bases, and 14 bases stayed unmatched. CDR3 bases: TGTGCCAGCAGCTCCGTTTTCAGGGGGAGGAGGATGAACACTGAAGCTTTCTTT. Its translation is CASSSVFRGRRMNTEAFF.

The chain carries TRBV5-1 and TRBJ2-7; possible D gene TRBD1, 6 bases. Germline values: CDR1 SGHRS, CDR2 YFSETQ. CDR3 length: 14 residues. V was cut by 4 bases and J by 4 bases, with 15 bases left in between. The CDR3 region is CASSAEDSGYEQYF. The CDR3 DNA sequence: TGCGCCAGCAGCGCCGAGGACAGCGGATACGAGCAGTACTTC.

The CDR3 nucleotides read TGCGCCAGCAGCCTCCGGGAGAACACTGAAGCTTTCTTT. Amino acid sequence: CASSLRENTEAFF. This chain links TRBV10-2 with TRBJ1-1; D uncertain. Germline V gene lookup returns CDR1 WSHSY and CDR2 SAAADI. Trimming removed 6 bases from V and 1 base from J, with 9 bases in between. The CDR3 loop spans 13 amino acids.

This chain joins TRBV9 and TRBJ2-7; D unresolved. Between the trimmed V and J ends, which lost 0 bases and 0 bases, there was a span of 10 bases. CDR3 length: 15 residues. Germline values: CDR1 SGDLS, CDR2 YYNGEE. The CDR3 spells CASSVDHGSSYEQYF. CDR3 in DNA: TGTGCCAGCAGCGTAGACCACGGGTCCTCCTACGAGCAGTACTTC.

This clone was observed a few times. V gene TRBV5-6 combines with J gene TRBJ2-7; TRBD2 aligns across 9 bases. Germline V gene lookup returns CDR1 SGHDT and CDR2 YYEEEE. Trimming removed 6 bases from V and 2 bases from J; junction bases left unmatched: 9. CDR3 length: 15 amino acids. The CDR3 spells CASTRRLAGTYEQYF. CDR3 DNA: TGTGCCAGCACACGGCGGCTAGCGGGAACCTACGAGCAGTACTTC.

This chain joins TRBV6-6 and TRBJ1-2, with D maybe TRBD1 (6 bases). The V end was cut by 5 bases, the J end by 8 bases, with 12 bases between. The CDR3 contains 12 residues. Looked up from germline, CDR1 is MNHNY and CDR2 is SVGAGI (reference sequence). DNA for the CDR3: TGTGCCAGCAGTCAGGGGTATTACGGCTACACCTTC. It translates to CASSQGYYGYTF.

The chain employs TRBV3-1 (or the pseudogene TRBV3-2) and TRBJ1-4, with D possibly being TRBD1 (6 bases). Trimming removed 3 bases at V and 8 bases at J, with 10 bases between. Germline assignment: CDR1 LGHDT and CDR2 YNNKEL (reference sequence). CDR3 length: 13 residues. The CDR3 loop is CASSHTGNEKLFF. DNA for the CDR3: TGTGCCAGCAGCCACACAGGGAACGAAAAACTGTTTTTT.

V gene TRBV5-1 combines with J gene TRBJ2-1; 7 bases fit TRBD1. CDR1 and CDR2 (germline): SGHRS, YFSETQ. Germline trimming cut 4 bases from V and 6 bases from J; bases unmatched to any gene: 19. The CDR3 length is 18 residues. CDR3 protein: CASSVGYRGRQRFNEQFF. The CDR3 bases are TGCGCCAGCAGCGTTGGATACAGGGGCCGCCAAAGATTCAATGAGCAGTTCTTC.

This clone was counted a few times. The chain uses TRBV21-1 and TRBJ1-5. TRBV21-1 is a listed pseudogene. The CDR3 has 16 residues. The CDR3 nucleotides read TGTGCCAGCAGCAAAGCAGCGGGACGAGAGCTGGGGCCCCAGCATTTT. Protein product: CASSKAAGRELGPQHF.

DNA of the CDR3: TGTGCCAGTAGTATCCAAGGACAGGCCGACTCTGGAAACACCATATATTTT. Amino acid sequence: CASSIQGQADSGNTIYF. The chain recombines TRBV19 with TRBJ1-3; 7 bases map to TRBD1. Germline loops: CDR1 LNHDA, CDR2 SQIVND (reference sequence). J lost 0 bases, V lost 3 bases, and 8 bases had no gene match. This CDR3 region has 17 residues. The variable domain in full, with the rest retrieved from reference TRBV19 and TRBJ1-3, is DGGITQSPKYLFRKEGQNVTLSCEQNLNHDAMYWYRQDPGQGLRLIYYSQIVNDFQKGDIAEGYSVSREKKESFPLTVTSAQKNPTAFYLCASSIQGQADSGNTIYFGEGSWLTVV.

The genes are TRBV7-9 and TRBJ2-2; 14 bases align to TRBD2. The ends lost 5 bases at V and 1 base at J; junction bases unmatched: 3. The CDR3 is 17 residues long. Germline V gives CDR1 SEHNR, CDR2 FQNEAQ (reference sequence). The CDR3 region is CASSQGTSGRNTGELFF. The CDR3 nucleotides read TGTGCCAGCAGCCAAGGGACTAGCGGGAGGAACACCGGGGAGCTGTTTTTT.

This sequence joins TRBV6-2 or TRBV6-3 and TRBJ2-3; possibly TRBD1 for D (5 bases). With 4 bases removed from V and 2 bases from J, the gap between germline ends came to 13 bases. Germline CDR1 reads MNHEY; CDR2 reads SVGEGT. This CDR3 has 15 residues. CDR3 amino acids: CASSWRQGHTDTQYF. In DNA form, the CDR3 reads TGTGCCAGCAGTTGGCGGCAGGGCCACACAGATACGCAGTATTTT.

J is TRBJ1-2 and V is TRBV10-2; D is ambiguous. The CDR3 is 14 residues long. Looked up from germline, CDR1 is WSHSY and CDR2 is SAAADI. Deletions cut 4 bases from V and 7 bases from J, with 16 bases between. The CDR3: CASSGIRGLAGYTF. As DNA, the CDR3 is TGCGCCAGCAGTGGGATCCGAGGGTTAGCTGGCTACACCTTC.

This clone has only one observation. The chain combines TRBV19 with TRBJ2-3, with 13 bases aligning to TRBD2. The germline gives CDR1 LNHDA, CDR2 SQIVND (reference sequence). V lost 1 base, J lost 2 bases, and 15 bases stayed unmatched. The CDR3 has 21 amino acids. The CDR3 DNA sequence: TGTGCCAGTAGTATAGTAACTAGCGGGGGGGTAGGGCTCTCCGACACAGATACGCAGTATTTT. Translating gives CASSIVTSGGVGLSDTDTQYF.

The CDR3 sequence is CAISTAATNEKLFF. CDR3 nucleotides: TGTGCCATCAGTACAGCCGCAACTAATGAAAAACTGTTTTTT. The V and J genes are TRBV10-3 and TRBJ1-4; D uncertain. Germline assignment: CDR1 ENHRY and CDR2 SYGVKD. The CDR3 consists of 14 residues. V shed 5 bases and J shed 0 bases, with 7 bases lying between them.

The sample holds one count of this clone. The J gene is TRBJ1-1, the V gene TRBV5-1; D unclear. Trimming left V 4 bases short and J 5 bases short, with 21 bases between. Germline V CDR1 and CDR2: SGHRS, YFSETQ. This CDR3 has 16 amino acids. CDR3 bases: TGCGCCAGCAGCCCCCGAGCTTTGGGAGGGTGGACTGAAGCTTTCTTT. Translating gives CASSPRALGGWTEAFF.

This clone was detected only once. This chain connects TRBV3-1 (or the pseudogene TRBV3-2) to TRBJ2-7, with 9 bases lining up with TRBD1. Germline assignment: CDR1 LGHDT and CDR2 YNNKEL (reference sequence). Unmatched junction bases numbered 9, after V lost 2 bases and J lost 7 bases. CDR3 length: 15 amino acids. The CDR3 protein is CASSQYGTGLREQYF. CDR3 sequence (DNA): TGTGCCAGCAGCCAATACGGGACAGGGCTTAGGGAGCAGTACTTC.

The rearrangement links TRBV2 to TRBJ2-7, with TRBD2 identical over 16 bases. Germline values: CDR1 SNHLY, CDR2 FYNNEI. J gave up 3 bases and V 6 bases, and 5 bases lay outside the gene matches. This CDR3 comprises 16 residues. The CDR3 sequence: CASSGTSGRGHYEQYF. The CDR3 coding sequence is TGTGCCAGCAGCGGGACTAGCGGGAGGGGCCACTACGAGCAGTACTTC.

This chain joins TRBV18 and TRBJ2-4; D unclear. V gave up 0 bases and J gave up 0 bases, with 6 bases separating them. This CDR3 comprises 15 residues. Germline V gene lookup returns CDR1 KGHSH and CDR2 LQKENI. The CDR3 nucleotides read TGTGCCAGCTCACCACCTGCAGGAGCCAAAAACATTCAGTACTTC. Protein: CASSPPAGAKNIQYF.

The rearrangement uses TRBV3-1 (or the pseudogene TRBV3-2) and TRBJ1-2; TRBD1 agrees at 12 bases. Per the germline V gene, CDR1 is LGHDT and CDR2 is YNNKEL (reference sequence). CDR3 length: 14 amino acids. Losses at the gene ends were 6 bases for V and 8 bases for J; bases not matched to a gene: 7. The CDR3 region has the DNA TGTGCCAGCAGACCGGGACAGGGGGCATTAGGCTACACCTTC. Translating it yields CASRPGQGALGYTF.